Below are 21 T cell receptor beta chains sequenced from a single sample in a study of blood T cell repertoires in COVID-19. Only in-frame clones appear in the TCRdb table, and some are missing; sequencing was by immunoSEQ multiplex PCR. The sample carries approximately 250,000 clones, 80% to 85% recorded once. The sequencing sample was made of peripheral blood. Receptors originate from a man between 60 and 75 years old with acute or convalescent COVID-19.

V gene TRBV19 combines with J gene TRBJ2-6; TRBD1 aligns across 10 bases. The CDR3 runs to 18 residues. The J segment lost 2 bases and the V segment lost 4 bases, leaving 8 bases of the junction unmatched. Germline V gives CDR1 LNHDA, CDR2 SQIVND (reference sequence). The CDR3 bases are TGTGCCAGTAGTACCCAGGACAGGGGGTGGGCTGGGGCCAACGTCCTGACTTTC. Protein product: CASSTQDRGWAGANVLTF.

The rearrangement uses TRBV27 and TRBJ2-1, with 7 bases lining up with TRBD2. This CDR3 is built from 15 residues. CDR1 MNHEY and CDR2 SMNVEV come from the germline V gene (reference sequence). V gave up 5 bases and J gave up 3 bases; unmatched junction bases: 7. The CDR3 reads CASSPSAGDYNEQFF. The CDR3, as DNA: TGTGCCAGCAGTCCCTCGGCGGGGGACTACAATGAGCAGTTCTTC.

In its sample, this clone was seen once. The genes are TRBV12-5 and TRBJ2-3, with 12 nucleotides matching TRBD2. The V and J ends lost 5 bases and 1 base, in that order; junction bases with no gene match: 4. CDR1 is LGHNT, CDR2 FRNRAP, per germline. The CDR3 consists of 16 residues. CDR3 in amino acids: CASGLGLAGRTDTQYF. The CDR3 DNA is TGTGCTAGTGGTCTCGGACTAGCGGGGCGCACAGATACGCAGTATTTT.

CDR3 residues: CASSYQGFEQYF. CDR3 nucleotides: TGTGCCAGCAGTTATCAGGGTTTCGAGCAGTACTTC. The rearrangement uses TRBV12-3 or TRBV12-4 and TRBJ2-7, with D possibly TRBD1 on 5 matching bases. V lost 4 bases, J lost 6 bases, and 10 bases lay in between. This CDR3 is 12 amino acids long.

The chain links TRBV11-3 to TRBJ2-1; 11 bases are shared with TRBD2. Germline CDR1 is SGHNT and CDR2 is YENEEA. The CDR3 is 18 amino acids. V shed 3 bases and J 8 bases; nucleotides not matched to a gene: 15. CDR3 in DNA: TGTGCCAGCAGCTTGGGACACACTAGCGGGAGCCAGGGGGATGAGCAGTTCTTC. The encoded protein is CASSLGHTSGSQGDEQFF.

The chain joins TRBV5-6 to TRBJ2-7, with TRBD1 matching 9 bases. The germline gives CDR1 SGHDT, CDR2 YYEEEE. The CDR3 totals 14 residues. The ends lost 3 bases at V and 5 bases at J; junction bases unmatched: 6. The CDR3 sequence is CASSWGTGSDEQYF. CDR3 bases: TGTGCCAGCAGCTGGGGGACAGGGTCGGACGAGCAGTACTTC.

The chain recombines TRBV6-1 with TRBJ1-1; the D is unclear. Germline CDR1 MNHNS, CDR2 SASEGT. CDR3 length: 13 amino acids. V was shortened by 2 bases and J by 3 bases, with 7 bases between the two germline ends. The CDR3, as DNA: TGTGCCAGCAGTGAATTTACGGACACTGAAGCTTTCTTT. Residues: CASSEFTDTEAFF.

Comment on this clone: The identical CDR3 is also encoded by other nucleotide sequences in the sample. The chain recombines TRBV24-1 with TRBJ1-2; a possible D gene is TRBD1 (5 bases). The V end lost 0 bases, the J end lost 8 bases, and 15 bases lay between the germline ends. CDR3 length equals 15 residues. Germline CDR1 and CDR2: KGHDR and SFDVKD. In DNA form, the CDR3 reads TGTGCCACCAGTGATTTGGCGGGGGGTCCTGGGGGCTACACCTTC. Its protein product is CATSDLAGGPGGYTF.

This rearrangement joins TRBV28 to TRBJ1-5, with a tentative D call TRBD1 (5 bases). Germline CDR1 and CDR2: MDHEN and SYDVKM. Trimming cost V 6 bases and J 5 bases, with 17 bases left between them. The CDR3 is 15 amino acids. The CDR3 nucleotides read TGTGCCAGCAGAATCCTGGGCAGGGAGGATCAGCCCCAGCATTTT. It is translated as CASRILGREDQPQHF. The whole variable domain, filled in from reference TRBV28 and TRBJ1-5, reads DVKVTQSSRYLVKRTGEKVFLECVQDMDHENMFWYRQDPGLGLRLIYFSYDVKMKEKGDIPEGYSVSREKKERFSLILESASTNQTSMYLCASRILGREDQPQHFGDGTRLSIL.

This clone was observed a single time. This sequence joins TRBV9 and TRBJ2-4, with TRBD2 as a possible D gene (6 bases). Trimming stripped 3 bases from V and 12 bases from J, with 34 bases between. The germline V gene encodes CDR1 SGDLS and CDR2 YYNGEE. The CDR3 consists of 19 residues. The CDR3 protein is CASSAGELSPAHPGRSQYF. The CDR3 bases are TGTGCCAGCAGCGCGGGGGAGCTGAGCCCTGCCCACCCAGGGAGGAGTCAGTACTTC. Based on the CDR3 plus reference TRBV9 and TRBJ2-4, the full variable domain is DSGVTQTPKHLITATGQRVTLRCSPRSGDLSVYWYQQSLDQGLQFLIQYYNGEERAKGNILERFSAQQFPDLHSELNLSSLELGDSALYFCASSAGELSPAHPGRSQYFGAGTRLSVL.

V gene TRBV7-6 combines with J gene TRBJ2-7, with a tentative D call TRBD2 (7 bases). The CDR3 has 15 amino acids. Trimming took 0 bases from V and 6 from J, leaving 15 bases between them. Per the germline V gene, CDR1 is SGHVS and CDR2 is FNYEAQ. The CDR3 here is CASSLAVGRGPEQYF. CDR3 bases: TGTGCCAGCAGCTTAGCCGTAGGGCGGGGGCCCGAGCAGTACTTC.

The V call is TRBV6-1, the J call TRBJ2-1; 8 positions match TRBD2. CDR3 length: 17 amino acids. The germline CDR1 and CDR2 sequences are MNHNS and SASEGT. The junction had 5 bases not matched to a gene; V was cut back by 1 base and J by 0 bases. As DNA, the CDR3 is TGTGCCAGCAGTGAAGGGAATAGCGGGGCCTCCTACAATGAGCAGTTCTTC. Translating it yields CASSEGNSGASYNEQFF.

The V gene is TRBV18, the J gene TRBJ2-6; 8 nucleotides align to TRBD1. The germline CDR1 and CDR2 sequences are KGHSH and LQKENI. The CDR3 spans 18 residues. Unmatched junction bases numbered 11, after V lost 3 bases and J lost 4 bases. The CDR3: CASSPPGAGGMGANVLTF. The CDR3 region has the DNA TGTGCCAGCTCACCCCCAGGAGCAGGGGGCATGGGGGCCAACGTCCTGACTTTC.

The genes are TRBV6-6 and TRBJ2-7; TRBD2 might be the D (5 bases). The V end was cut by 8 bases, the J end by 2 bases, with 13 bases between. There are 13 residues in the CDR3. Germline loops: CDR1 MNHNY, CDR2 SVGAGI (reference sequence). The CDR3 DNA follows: TGTGCCAGCTCTACTAGACCGCCCTACGAGCAGTACTTC. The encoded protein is CASSTRPPYEQYF.

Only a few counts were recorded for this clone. In DNA, the CDR3 is TGTGCCAGCAGTTCCCCCTCCCGACACATCAGTGAGGGCTACACCTTC. The encoded protein is CASSSPSRHISEGYTF. V usage is TRBV27 and J usage is TRBJ1-2, with D uncertain. In germline, CDR1 is MNHEY, CDR2 SMNVEV (reference sequence). CDR3 length: 16 residues. V shed 4 bases and J shed 8 bases, with 23 bases lying between them.

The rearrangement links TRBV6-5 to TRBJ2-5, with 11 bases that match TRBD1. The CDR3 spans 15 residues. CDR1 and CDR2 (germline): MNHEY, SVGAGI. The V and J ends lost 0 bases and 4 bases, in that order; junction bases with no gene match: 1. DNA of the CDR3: TGTGCCAGCAGTTACTCGGGGACAGGGGGAGAGACCCAGTACTTC. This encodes CASSYSGTGGETQYF.

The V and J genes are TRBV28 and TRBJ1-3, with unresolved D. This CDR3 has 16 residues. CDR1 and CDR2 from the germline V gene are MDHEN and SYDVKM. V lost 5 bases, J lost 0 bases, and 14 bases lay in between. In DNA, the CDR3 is TGTGCCAGCAGTCAAGTTATACAGAGCTCTGGAAACACCATATATTTT. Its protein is CASSQVIQSSGNTIYF.

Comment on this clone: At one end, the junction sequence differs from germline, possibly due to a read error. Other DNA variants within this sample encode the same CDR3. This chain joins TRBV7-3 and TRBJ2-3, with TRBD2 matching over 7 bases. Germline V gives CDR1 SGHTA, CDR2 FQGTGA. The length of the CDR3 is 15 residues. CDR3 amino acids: CASSAGAGPTDTQYF. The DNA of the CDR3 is TGCGCCAGCAGCGCGGGAGCGGGGCCCACAGATACGCAGTATTTT.

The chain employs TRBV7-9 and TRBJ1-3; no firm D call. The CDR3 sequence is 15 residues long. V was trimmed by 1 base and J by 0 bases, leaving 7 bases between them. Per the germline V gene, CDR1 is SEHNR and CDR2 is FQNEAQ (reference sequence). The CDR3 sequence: CASSLGRHSGNTIYF. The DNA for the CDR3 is TGTGCCAGCAGCTTAGGCAGGCACTCTGGAAACACCATATATTTT.

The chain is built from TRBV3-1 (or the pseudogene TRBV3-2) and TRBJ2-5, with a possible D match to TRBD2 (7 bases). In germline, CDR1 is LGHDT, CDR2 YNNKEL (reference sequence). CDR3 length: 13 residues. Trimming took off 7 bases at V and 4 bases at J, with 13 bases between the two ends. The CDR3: CASTQRGGETQYF. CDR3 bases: TGTGCCAGCACTCAGAGGGGGGGAGAGACCCAGTACTTC.

The chain's CDR3 is CASSQGTGGLNQPQHF. CDR3 coding DNA: TGTGCCAGCAGCCAGGGGACAGGGGGCTTAAATCAGCCCCAGCATTTT. The V and J genes are TRBV3-1 (or the pseudogene TRBV3-2) and TRBJ1-5; TRBD1 agrees at 12 bases. V gave up 3 bases and J gave up 4 bases; unmatched junction bases: 4. Germline CDR1 and CDR2: LGHDT and YNNKEL (reference sequence). This CDR3 is built from 16 residues.